One and the same sample provided the 21 T cell receptor beta chains below, sequenced in a study of blood T cell repertoires in COVID-19. Some clones are missing from TCRdb's copy, which holds only in-frame ones; the method was immunoSEQ multiplex PCR. The table includes 85,000 to 100,000 clones, about 86% detected once. The source material was peripheral blood. These receptors were collected from a woman aged 60 to 75 in a cohort sampled during active or convalescent COVID-19.

The V and J genes are TRBV9 and TRBJ2-1; maybe TRBD2 (6 bases). Trimming took 0 bases from V and 5 from J, leaving 15 bases between them. Germline V gene sequence: CDR1 SGDLS, CDR2 YYNGEE. The CDR3 runs to 16 residues. The CDR3 sequence: CASSVDPGGINNEQFF. CDR3 sequence (DNA): TGTGCCAGCAGCGTAGACCCCGGGGGAATAAACAATGAGCAGTTCTTC. The whole variable domain, remainder taken from reference TRBV9 and TRBJ2-1, is DSGVTQTPKHLITATGQRVTLRCSPRSGDLSVYWYQQSLDQGLQFLIQYYNGEERAKGNILERFSAQQFPDLHSELNLSSLELGDSALYFCASSVDPGGINNEQFFGPGTRLTVL.

The chain combines TRBV9 with TRBJ1-4; no clear D. There are 14 residues in the CDR3. Looked up from germline, CDR1 is SGDLS and CDR2 is YYNGEE. The V end lost 1 base, the J end lost 4 bases, and 8 bases lay between the germline ends. The CDR3 protein is CASSVMPGNEKLFF. CDR3 coding DNA: TGTGCCAGCAGCGTAATGCCGGGTAATGAAAAACTGTTTTTT. Using reference TRBV9 and TRBJ1-4 for the parts outside the CDR3, the full variable domain is DSGVTQTPKHLITATGQRVTLRCSPRSGDLSVYWYQQSLDQGLQFLIQYYNGEERAKGNILERFSAQQFPDLHSELNLSSLELGDSALYFCASSVMPGNEKLFFGSGTQLSVL.

The chain employs TRBV2 and TRBJ2-6; D remains unclear. From germline, CDR1 is SNHLY and CDR2 FYNNEI. This CDR3 contains 15 residues. V lost 2 bases to trimming and J lost 0 bases, with 5 bases between them. CDR3 region: CASSEIGSGANVLTF. CDR3 DNA: TGTGCCAGCAGTGAAATCGGCTCTGGGGCCAACGTCCTGACTTTC.

The genes are TRBV10-2 and TRBJ2-5; tentative D call: TRBD2 (5 bases). Germline values: CDR1 WSHSY, CDR2 SAAADI. This CDR3 has 12 residues. The V end was cut by 8 bases, the J end by 3 bases, with 10 bases between. CDR3 sequence: CASSSIEETQYF. The CDR3 nucleotides read TGCGCCAGCTCTAGCATAGAAGAGACCCAGTACTTC.

The chain carries TRBV5-1 and TRBJ1-3; perhaps TRBD1 as D (6 bases). Germline CDR1 reads SGHRS; CDR2 reads YFSETQ. The CDR3 is 15 residues long. V dropped 4 bases and J dropped 4 bases, with 15 bases sitting between them. The CDR3 DNA reads as TGCGCCAGCAGCGCGCAGGGGCTTACGGGAAACACCATATATTTT. This gives the protein CASSAQGLTGNTIYF.

This clone appeared a single time. This rearrangement joins TRBV27 to TRBJ2-7; D may be TRBD2 (6 bases). This CDR3 has 15 residues. The germline gives CDR1 MNHEY, CDR2 SMNVEV (reference sequence). The V gene lost 5 bases and the J gene lost 2 bases, with 16 bases spanning the gap. The CDR3 loop is CASSRGGPGAYEQYF. The CDR3 nucleotides are TGTGCCAGCAGTAGGGGCGGGCCGGGGGCCTACGAGCAGTACTTC.

V and J are TRBV28 and TRBJ1-3; D not certain. There are 15 residues in the CDR3. Germline V gene sequence: CDR1 MDHEN, CDR2 SYDVKM. V was clipped by 1 base and J by 0 bases, with 7 bases between them. The CDR3 is CASSLSPSSGNTIYF. DNA for the CDR3: TGTGCCAGCAGTTTATCCCCGAGCTCTGGAAACACCATATATTTT.

This sequence joins TRBV19 and TRBJ2-1; TRBD1 might be the D (6 bases). Looked up from germline, CDR1 is LNHDA and CDR2 is SQIVND (reference sequence). The CDR3 length is 15 residues. V lost 2 bases and J 7 bases, leaving 15 bases between the germline ends. CDR3 DNA: TGTGCCAGTAGTATATGGGCCCCAGGGGTTAATGAGCAGTTCTTC. It is translated as CASSIWAPGVNEQFF. Filled out from reference TRBV19 and TRBJ2-1, the complete variable domain reads DGGITQSPKYLFRKEGQNVTLSCEQNLNHDAMYWYRQDPGQGLRLIYYSQIVNDFQKGDIAEGYSVSREKKESFPLTVTSAQKNPTAFYLCASSIWAPGVNEQFFGPGTRLTVL.

The chain has TRBV13 and TRBJ1-6; TRBD1 aligns across 8 bases. Germline CDR1 PRHDT, CDR2 FYEKMQ (reference sequence). Germline trimming cut 0 bases from V and 9 bases from J; bases unmatched to any gene: 4. This CDR3 spans 15 amino acids. CDR3 in amino acids: CASSLGQGVGSPLHF. In nucleotides, the CDR3 is TGTGCCAGCAGCTTAGGACAGGGGGTGGGTTCACCCCTCCACTTT. The entire variable domain, with the rest obtained from reference TRBV13 and TRBJ1-6, is as follows: AAGVIQSPRHLIKEKRETATLKCYPIPRHDTVYWYQQGPGQDPQFLISFYEKMQSDKGSIPDRFSAQQFSDYHSELNMSSLELGDSALYFCASSLGQGVGSPLHFGNGTRLTVT.

CDR3 in DNA: TGTGCCAGCAGCGTAGGACAGACCGGGAATTCACCCCTCCACTTT. Translated: CASSVGQTGNSPLHF. The chain joins TRBV9 to TRBJ1-6; TRBD1 is a possible D gene (5 bases). Germline CDR1 reads SGDLS; CDR2 reads YYNGEE. Trimming took off 0 bases at V and 7 bases at J, with 11 bases between the two ends. This CDR3 comprises 15 residues.

The genes are TRBV28 and TRBJ2-5, with D possibly TRBD2 on 5 matching bases. The CDR3 is 13 residues long. CDR1 is MDHEN and CDR2 is SYDVKM in the germline V gene. With 2 bases removed from V and 5 bases from J, the gap between germline ends came to 9 bases. CDR3 DNA sequence: TGTGCCAGCAGTTTAGGTGGGGAGGAGACCCAGTACTTC. Encoded protein: CASSLGGEETQYF. Filled out from reference TRBV28 and TRBJ2-5, the complete variable domain reads DVKVTQSSRYLVKRTGEKVFLECVQDMDHENMFWYRQDPGLGLRLIYFSYDVKMKEKGDIPEGYSVSREKKERFSLILESASTNQTSMYLCASSLGGEETQYFGPGTRLLVL.

J is TRBJ1-1 and V is TRBV7-9, with D maybe TRBD1 (6 bases). The CDR3 is 14 residues long. Per germline, CDR1 SEHNR and CDR2 FQNEAQ (reference sequence). The V gene lost 5 bases and the J gene lost 10 bases, with 20 bases spanning the gap. The CDR3 bases are TGTGCCAGCAGCCCAGATCTGAACAGGGTGGCAGCTTTCTTT. Its protein product is CASSPDLNRVAAFF. The full variable domain, rest sourced from reference TRBV7-9 and TRBJ1-1, is DTGVSQNPRHKITKRGQNVTFRCDPISEHNRLYWYRQTLGQGPEFLTYFQNEAQLEKSRLLSDRFSAERPKGSFSTLEIQRTEQGDSAMYLCASSPDLNRVAAFFGQGTRLTVV.

This clone was picked up a small number of times. The chain employs TRBV7-8 and TRBJ1-1; no firm D call. Germline CDR1 reads SGHVS; CDR2 reads FQNEAQ. Trimming stripped 5 bases from V and 4 bases from J, with 14 bases between. CDR3 length: 14 residues. The DNA for the CDR3 is TGTGCCAGCAGCCCCTTGTGGGCCTCCACTGAAGCTTTCTTT. Protein sequence: CASSPLWASTEAFF.

This clone has only one observation. The rearrangement links TRBV19 to TRBJ2-3; D may be TRBD2 (5 bases). Trimming shortened V by 9 bases and J by 6 bases, and 10 bases separated the two germline ends. This CDR3 contains 11 residues. The germline V gene encodes CDR1 LNHDA and CDR2 SQIVND (reference sequence). The CDR3 nucleotides read TGTGCCAGCAGAGGCGGGGATACGCAGTATTTT. Its translation is CASRGGDTQYF.

The CDR3 sequence: CASSGTGTGTYGYTF. In DNA form, the CDR3 reads TGTGCCAGCAGTGGAACCGGGACAGGGACCTATGGCTACACCTTC. The V and J genes are TRBV6-6 and TRBJ1-2; 9 nucleotides match TRBD1. The CDR3 loop spans 15 amino acids. The V gene end was trimmed by 5 bases and the J gene end by 4 bases; junction bases not matched to a gene: 8. Germline V gene data show CDR1 as MNHNY and CDR2 as SVGAGI (reference sequence).

This sequence joins TRBV6-6 and TRBJ2-6; 10 bases map to TRBD2. The germline V gene encodes CDR1 MNHNY and CDR2 SVGAGI (reference sequence). The CDR3 length is 19 residues. V shed 5 bases, J shed 5 bases, and the junction held 15 bases outside the gene matches. The CDR3, as DNA: TGTGCCAGCAGTCTAGTGAGCGGGGGGGTACTACCGCGGGCCAACGTCCTGACTTTC. The encoded protein is CASSLVSGGVLPRANVLTF.

The chain is built from TRBV19 and TRBJ1-5, with D perhaps matching TRBD1 (5 bases). This CDR3 has 14 residues. Trimming took off 5 bases at V and 2 bases at J, with 10 bases between the two ends. Per germline, CDR1 LNHDA and CDR2 SQIVND (reference sequence). The CDR3 region is CASSHRTGNQPQHF. The CDR3, as DNA: TGTGCCAGTAGTCACAGGACGGGCAATCAGCCCCAGCATTTT. Based on the CDR3 plus reference TRBV19 and TRBJ1-5, the full variable domain is DGGITQSPKYLFRKEGQNVTLSCEQNLNHDAMYWYRQDPGQGLRLIYYSQIVNDFQKGDIAEGYSVSREKKESFPLTVTSAQKNPTAFYLCASSHRTGNQPQHFGDGTRLSIL.

Only a few counts were recorded for this clone. The chain recombines TRBV7-2 with TRBJ2-7; D possibly corresponds to TRBD2 (5 bases). Germline V gives CDR1 SGHTA, CDR2 FQGNSA. Trimming took off 9 bases at V and 8 bases at J, with 14 bases between the two ends. CDR3 size: 11 residues. The CDR3 bases are TGTGCCAGTTCGGGATCGGGCAAGCAGTACTTC. Amino acids: CASSGSGKQYF. Full variable domain (missing parts from reference TRBV7-2 and TRBJ2-7): GAGVSQSPSNKVTEKGKDVELRCDPISGHTALYWYRQSLGQGLEFLIYFQGNSAPDKSGLPSDRFSAERTGGSVSTLTIQRTQQEDSAVYLCASSGSGKQYFGPGTRLTVT.

The DNA for the CDR3 is TGTGCCAGCAGCCAAGGGGCGGGAGGACCTTACAATGAGCAGTTCTTC. Protein product: CASSQGAGGPYNEQFF. The chain employs TRBV4-2 and TRBJ2-1; 8 bases match TRBD2. The germline V gene encodes CDR1 LGHNA and CDR2 YNFKEQ. Trimming took 1 base from V and 4 from J; bases not matched to a gene: 6. CDR3 length: 16 amino acids.

The rearrangement uses TRBV14 and TRBJ2-2; tentatively, D is TRBD2 (7 bases). The CDR3 spans 14 residues. Germline-derived CDR1 and CDR2 are SGHDN and FVKESK. Trimming took 4 bases from V and 8 from J, leaving 14 bases between them. The DNA for the CDR3 is TGTGCCAGCAGCCGGGGGGGCGGACGAGGGGAGCTGTTTTTT. Translated: CASSRGGGRGELFF.

The rearrangement links TRBV30 to TRBJ1-6; maybe TRBD1 (6 bases). The V and J ends lost 3 bases and 0 bases respectively, with 12 bases between them. The germline V gene has CDR1 GTSNPN and CDR2 SVGIG (reference sequence). This CDR3 is 16 amino acids long. The CDR3 DNA reads TGTGCCTGGAGACTAACAGGGACCTCCTATAATTCACCCCTCCACTTT. Encoded protein: CAWRLTGTSYNSPLHF. The complete variable domain, with remaining parts taken from reference TRBV30 and TRBJ1-6, reads SQTIHQWPATLVQPVGSPLSLECTVEGTSNPNLYWYRQAAGRGLQLLFYSVGIGQISSEVPQNLSASRPQDRQFILSSKKLLLSDSGFYLCAWRLTGTSYNSPLHFGNGTRLTVT.